This T cell receptor (beta chain) was sequenced for a study of blood T cell repertoires in COVID-19. Across the study: The study drew acute and convalescent COVID-19 samples from the United States, Italy and Spain. Nucleic acid was either cDNA or gDNA, and it came from T cells, B-cell-depleted T cells, or PBMCs.

The authors' processing: From reference gene primer amplification, estimates of nucleated cell counts were derived. The data were produced by immunoSEQ multiplex PCR, yet TCRdb's version contains in-frame clones alone and is incomplete. V, J and clone size are taken as reported in that table, and D and trimming were inferred from the DNA itself. The table includes tens of thousands of clones, around 90% detected once. Per germline, CDR1 KGHSH and CDR2 LQKENI. CDR3 length equals 12 residues. V was clipped by 4 bases and J by 8 bases, with 11 bases between them. Sequenced sample: peripheral blood. The source of this sequence is a woman aged 45-59 years with active or convalescent COVID-19. The chain has TRBV18 and TRBJ1-2; D unclear. CDR3 protein: CASSRPAGGYTF. For the CDR3, the DNA is TGTGCCAGCTCACGACCCGCGGGGGGCTACACCTTC.